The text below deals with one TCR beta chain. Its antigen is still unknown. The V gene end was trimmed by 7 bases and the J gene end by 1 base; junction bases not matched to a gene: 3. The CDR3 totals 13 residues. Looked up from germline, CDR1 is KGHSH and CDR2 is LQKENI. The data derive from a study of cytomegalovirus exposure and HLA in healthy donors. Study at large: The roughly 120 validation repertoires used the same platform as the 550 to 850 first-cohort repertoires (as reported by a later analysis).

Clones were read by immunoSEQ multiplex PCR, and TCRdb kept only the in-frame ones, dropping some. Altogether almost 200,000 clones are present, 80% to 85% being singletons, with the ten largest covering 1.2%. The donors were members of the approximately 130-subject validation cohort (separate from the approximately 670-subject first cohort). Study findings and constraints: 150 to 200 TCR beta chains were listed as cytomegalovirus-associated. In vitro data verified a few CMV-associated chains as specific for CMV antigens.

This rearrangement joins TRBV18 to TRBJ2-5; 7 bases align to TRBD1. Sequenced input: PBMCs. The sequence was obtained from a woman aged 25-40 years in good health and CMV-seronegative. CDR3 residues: CASLGGLQETQYF. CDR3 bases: TGTGCCAGCTTAGGGGGCCTCCAAGAGACCCAGTACTTC.